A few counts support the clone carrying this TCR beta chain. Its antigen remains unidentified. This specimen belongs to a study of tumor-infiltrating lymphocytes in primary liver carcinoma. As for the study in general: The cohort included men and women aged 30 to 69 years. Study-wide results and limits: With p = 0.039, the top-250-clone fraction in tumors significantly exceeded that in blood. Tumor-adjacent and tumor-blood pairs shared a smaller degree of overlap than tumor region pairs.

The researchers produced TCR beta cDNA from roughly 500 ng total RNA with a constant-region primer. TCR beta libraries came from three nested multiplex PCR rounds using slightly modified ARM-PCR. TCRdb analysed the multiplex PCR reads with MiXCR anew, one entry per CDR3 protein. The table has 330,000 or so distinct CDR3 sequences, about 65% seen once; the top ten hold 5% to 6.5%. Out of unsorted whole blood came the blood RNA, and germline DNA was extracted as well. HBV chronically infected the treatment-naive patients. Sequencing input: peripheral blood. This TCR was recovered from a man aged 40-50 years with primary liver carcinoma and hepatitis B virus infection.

CDR3 in amino acids: CASSLERGRYGYTF. The CDR3 DNA is TGTGCCAGCAGCTTGGAAAGGGGGCGGTATGGCTACACCTTC. The chain employs TRBV7-8 and TRBJ1-2, with 7 positions matching TRBD1. The CDR3 contains 14 residues. The trim removed 3 bases at V and 5 bases at J, leaving 6 bases unmatched. Germline V CDR1 and CDR2: SGHVS, FQNEAQ.